This T cell receptor beta chain is from a study of CD8 T cells in Susac syndrome. An amount of RNA that ranged from roughly 0.5 to 1 ug was reverse transcribed with random hexamers. The TCR beta CDR3 was amplified by immunoSEQ multiplex PCR across 54 Vbeta, 13 Jbeta. TCRdb analysed the immunoSEQ multiplex PCR reads with MiXCR anew, one entry per CDR3 protein. The sample lists 400,000 or so distinct CDR3 sequences, around 85% seen once, with about 0.12% in the top ten. The sample holds one count of this clonotype. Sequencing of TCR beta drew on CD8+ and CD4+ T cells from blood. Negative isolation yielded CD8+ and CD4+ T cells; FACS enriched TEMRA cells. The CDR3 is 13 amino acids. Trimming removed 3 bases from V and 8 bases from J, with 13 bases in between.

The receptor was isolated from a human donor with multiple sclerosis. Source material: CD8+ T cells from PBMCs. The chain employs TRBV23-1 and TRBJ1-2; a possible D gene is TRBD1 (6 bases). TRBV23-1 carries the ORF label, with uncertain function. CDR3 sequence reads: CASSHNRDGGYTF. In DNA, the CDR3 is TGCGCCAGCAGTCACAACAGGGATGGCGGCTACACCTTC.